These 29 T cell receptor beta chains share one sample of origin, sequenced in a study of blood T cells in healthy people across ages. Next came a second PCR, run for about 6 to 11 cycles, which used a sample-barcoded 5' primer along with a J-beta primer mix. TCRdb re-called the 5' RACE reads with MiXCR, one entry per CDR3 protein. The sample consists of 350,000 to 450,000 distinct CDR3 sequences, 52% of them appearing once. The source material was blood. All receptors derive from a man aged 60 to 75 in good health.

The chain links TRBV11-1 to TRBJ2-3, with 12 nucleotides matching TRBD2. Looked up from germline, CDR1 is SGHAT and CDR2 is FQDESV (reference sequence). V lost 3 bases and J lost 8; bases outside the gene matches: 9. CDR3 length equals 16 residues. CDR3 region: CASSLTSGRNVGTQYF. The DNA for the CDR3 is TGTGCCAGCAGCTTGACTAGCGGGAGAAATGTAGGTACGCAGTATTTT.

Ten or more counts support this clonotype. The chain recombines TRBV7-2 with TRBJ2-1; 9 bases fit TRBD2. J gave up 9 bases and V 4 bases, and 13 bases lay outside the gene matches. CDR1 is SGHTA and CDR2 is FQGNSA in the germline V gene. This CDR3 contains 16 residues. CDR3 region: CASSSRTGTSTREQFF. CDR3 DNA: TGTGCCAGCAGCTCAAGGACCGGGACTAGCACGCGTGAGCAGTTCTTC.

The rearrangement links TRBV5-6 to TRBJ1-2; 8 nucleotides agree with TRBD1. There are 17 residues in the CDR3. The trim removed 3 bases at V and 3 bases at J, leaving 13 bases unmatched. Germline CDR1 reads SGHDT; CDR2 reads YYEEEE. Here the CDR3 DNA reads TGTGCCAGCAGCTCCCGCCCGGGACAGGTTGCTGACTATGGCTACACCTTC. Protein product: CASSSRPGQVADYGYTF.

This clonotype turned up a few times. The V call is TRBV27, the J call TRBJ2-1; 9 bases match TRBD1. The CDR3 spans 13 residues. The ends lost 5 bases at V and 12 bases at J; junction bases unmatched: 8. Germline V gives CDR1 MNHEY, CDR2 SMNVEV (reference sequence). The CDR3 sequence: CASSPRDRVAQFF. The CDR3 region has the DNA TGTGCCAGCAGTCCAAGGGACAGGGTAGCGCAGTTCTTC.

This clonotype appeared a few times. The rearrangement joins TRBV10-3 to TRBJ2-7, with a possible D match to TRBD1 (6 bases). This CDR3 has 16 residues. Germline CDR1 and CDR2: ENHRY and SYGVKD. Trimming stripped 3 bases from V and 0 bases from J, with 15 bases between. CDR3 protein: CAISDIQGSSSYEQYF. The CDR3 DNA sequence: TGTGCCATCAGTGACATACAGGGTTCGAGCTCCTACGAGCAGTACTTC.

The chain combines TRBV29-1 with TRBJ1-1, with D possibly TRBD1 on 5 matching bases. Trimming pared 4 bases from V and 0 bases from J, leaving 21 bases between. Germline V gives CDR1 SQVTM, CDR2 ANQGSEA. This CDR3 has 17 amino acids. The CDR3 nucleotides are TGCAGCGTTGTGGGCCAGCGGCGACAGCCCATGAACACTGAAGCTTTCTTT. This sequence encodes CSVVGQRRQPMNTEAFF.

This clonotype was detected only a few times. The chain carries TRBV4-3 and TRBJ2-1; 8 bases map to TRBD1. The CDR3 consists of 17 residues. V lost 0 bases and J lost 7; bases outside the gene matches: 11. Germline-derived CDR1 and CDR2 are LGHNA and YSLEER. CDR3 DNA: TGCGCCAGCAGCCAAGATAGGTGGCAGGGGGCACGGAATGAGCAGTTCTTC. It specifies CASSQDRWQGARNEQFF.

This rearrangement joins TRBV3-1 to TRBJ2-7, with a tentative D call TRBD1 (9 bases). The CDR3 is 16 residues long. CDR1 and CDR2 from the germline V gene are LGHDT and YNNKEL (reference sequence). V lost 6 bases, J lost 0 bases, and 18 bases lay in between. For the CDR3, the DNA is TGTGCCAGCAGGAGGACAGGGGCGGGGGGCTCCTACGAGCAGTACTTC. This codes for CASRRTGAGGSYEQYF.

CDR3 sequence (DNA): TGTGCCAGCAGCCCCACAGGGACTTCACAAGAGACCCAGTACTTC. It encodes CASSPTGTSQETQYF. The rearrangement uses TRBV6-1 and TRBJ2-5; D tentatively reads TRBD1 or TRBD2 (6 bases each). The CDR3 is 15 residues long. Germline V CDR1 and CDR2: MNHNS, SASEGT. V shed 6 bases and J shed 2 bases, with 16 bases lying between them.

This clonotype was detected a few times. V usage is TRBV4-3 and J usage is TRBJ1-5; D remains ambiguous. V lost 3 bases to trimming and J lost 0 bases, with 6 bases between them. Germline CDR1 reads LGHNA; CDR2 reads YSLEER. This CDR3 contains 14 residues. This CDR3 is CASSQASSNQPQHF. Written as DNA, the CDR3 is TGCGCCAGCAGCCAGGCAAGTAGCAATCAGCCCCAGCATTTT.

This CDR3 is CATRQGQHEQYF. As DNA, the CDR3 is TGTGCCACACGACAGGGGCAGCACGAGCAGTACTTC. The chain joins TRBV12-3 or TRBV12-4 to TRBJ2-7; TRBD1 matches at 8 bases. The V and J ends lost 10 bases and 5 bases, in that order; junction bases with no gene match: 7. The CDR3 contains 12 residues.

A remark on this clonotype: Possible read error: a much larger clone is one base away. The chain has TRBV20-1 and TRBJ2-7; 7 bases are shared with TRBD2. Per germline, CDR1 DFQATT and CDR2 SNEGSKA (reference sequence). The CDR3 is 15 residues long. V shed 0 bases and J 7 bases; nucleotides not matched to a gene: 12. The CDR3 DNA is TGCAGTGCTAGAGATCGGGGCGGGAGAATGGATGAGCAGTACTTC. Encoded protein: CSARDRGGRMDEQYF.

The gene calls are TRBV20-1 and TRBJ2-1; 8 nucleotides match TRBD1. Trimming took 5 bases from V and 2 from J; bases not matched to a gene: 11. CDR3 length: 16 residues. The V gene's germline CDR1 is DFQATT and CDR2 SNEGSKA (reference sequence). CDR3 loop: CSASLRQGSAYNEQFF. The CDR3 nucleotides read TGCAGTGCTTCCCTCCGACAGGGGTCCGCCTACAATGAGCAGTTCTTC.

The CDR3: CASKSIGILVYGYTF. As DNA, the CDR3 is TGTGCCAGCAAATCTATCGGGATCCTCGTCTATGGCTACACCTTC. The rearrangement uses TRBV14 and TRBJ1-2; D gene unclear. The CDR3 totals 15 residues. The germline V gene encodes CDR1 SGHDN and CDR2 FVKESK. Trimming removed 7 bases at V and 4 bases at J, with 19 bases between.

This sequence joins TRBV20-1 and TRBJ2-5, with 8 bases lining up with TRBD1. J was trimmed by 2 bases and V by 6 bases; bases with no gene match: 5. The CDR3 contains 13 residues. The germline CDR1 and CDR2 sequences are DFQATT and SNEGSKA (reference sequence). Here the CDR3 reads CSADRGFQETQYF. The CDR3 bases are TGCAGTGCAGACAGGGGATTTCAAGAGACCCAGTACTTC.

This chain connects TRBV20-1 to TRBJ2-1, with a possible D match to TRBD2 (7 bases). Germline loops: CDR1 DFQATT, CDR2 SNEGSKA (reference sequence). The CDR3 covers 17 residues. The V and J ends lost 1 base and 6 bases respectively, with 22 bases between them. CDR3 sequence (DNA): TGCAGTGCTAGAGTTTGGACTAGGGGGGGGGCCCGCAATGAGCAGTTCTTC. Translation gives CSARVWTRGGARNEQFF.

CDR3 protein: CSAQRTGEAKNIQYF. CDR3 coding DNA: TGCAGTGCTCAGCGAACGGGGGAAGCCAAAAACATTCAGTACTTC. This rearrangement joins TRBV20-1 to TRBJ2-4; perhaps TRBD2 as D (6 bases). The CDR3 contains 15 residues. Trimming removed 5 bases from V and 0 bases from J, with 14 bases in between. Germline CDR1 is DFQATT and CDR2 is SNEGSKA (reference sequence).

The V call is TRBV29-1, the J call TRBJ2-3, with D maybe TRBD1 (6 bases). The CDR3 has 11 amino acids. The germline V gene has CDR1 SQVTM and CDR2 ANQGSEA. V gave up 3 bases and J gave up 6 bases, with 7 bases separating them. The CDR3, as DNA: TGCAGCGTTGATAGGGGGGATACGCAGTATTTT. It encodes CSVDRGDTQYF.

The V gene is TRBV24-1, the J gene TRBJ2-4; no firm D call. This CDR3 spans 14 amino acids. CDR1 KGHDR and CDR2 SFDVKD come from the germline V gene. Trimming stripped 7 bases from V and 0 bases from J, with 9 bases between. CDR3 in amino acids: CATRELPAKNIQYF. Here the CDR3 DNA reads TGTGCCACCAGAGAGTTGCCAGCCAAAAACATTCAGTACTTC.

This clonotype was detected only once. The chain is built from TRBV5-1 and TRBJ2-3; the D gene is possibly TRBD2 (5 bases). V gave up 4 bases and J gave up 1 base, with 10 bases separating them. The CDR3 is made up of 14 amino acids. CDR1 is SGHRS, CDR2 YFSETQ, per germline. For the CDR3, the DNA is TGCGCCAGCAGCCGGGCACTAGGCACAGATACGCAGTATTTT. This translates into CASSRALGTDTQYF.

V gene TRBV11-1 combines with J gene TRBJ2-4; D might be TRBD1 or TRBD2, each matching 6 bases. The germline V and J ends were trimmed by 5 bases and 0 bases, with 14 bases remaining between them. This CDR3 has 16 residues. The germline V gene has CDR1 SGHAT and CDR2 FQDESV (reference sequence). This chain's CDR3 is CASSRGDELAKNIQYF. The CDR3 nucleotides read TGTGCCAGCAGCAGGGGGGACGAACTAGCCAAAAACATTCAGTACTTC.

The CDR3 here is CASSFGDTSYNEQFF. The CDR3 DNA reads TGCGCCAGCAGCTTTGGGGACACCTCCTACAATGAGCAGTTCTTC. This chain links TRBV5-1 with TRBJ2-1; a weak D match, TRBD1 (6 bases). The CDR3 has 15 amino acids. V shed 2 bases and J shed 0 bases, with 9 bases lying between them. Germline V CDR1 and CDR2: SGHRS, YFSETQ.

The CDR3 nucleotides read TGTGCCAGCAGCCCACTGGGACAGGGGGTATATAGTGAGCAGTTCTTC. This gives the protein CASSPLGQGVYSEQFF. V usage is TRBV7-2 and J usage is TRBJ2-1; 11 bases align to TRBD1. Germline CDR1 SGHTA, CDR2 FQGNSA. The CDR3 totals 16 residues. V was clipped by 5 bases and J by 9 bases; unmatched bases: 12.

J is TRBJ1-4 and V is TRBV29-1, with TRBD1 matching 12 bases. J lost 7 bases, V lost 6 bases, and 3 bases had no gene match. Germline V lookup: CDR1 SQVTM, CDR2 ANQGSEA. This CDR3 spans 13 amino acids. CDR3 protein: CSVGDRGPEKLFF. The CDR3, as DNA: TGCAGCGTGGGGGACAGGGGGCCTGAAAAACTGTTTTTT.

This clonotype has a count of ten or more. The chain employs TRBV6-1 and TRBJ1-2, with D hard to call. V was cut by 5 bases and J by 0 bases, with 1 base left in between. The CDR3 has 11 residues. Germline V CDR1 and CDR2: MNHNS, SASEGT. The CDR3 reads CASSTNYGYTF. CDR3 sequence (DNA): TGTGCCAGCAGTACTAACTATGGCTACACCTTC.

This clonotype showed up just a few times. The gene calls are TRBV12-5 and TRBJ1-6, with a tentative D call TRBD1 (5 bases). Trimming shortened V by 7 bases and J by 9 bases, and 13 bases separated the two germline ends. Germline CDR1 is LGHNT and CDR2 is FRNRAP. The CDR3 is 13 residues long. CDR3 nucleotide sequence: TGTGCTAGTGCCAGGGAAGGAGGTTCACCCCTCCACTTT. Its translation is CASAREGGSPLHF.

This sequence joins TRBV28 and TRBJ2-5, with 11 bases that match TRBD1. CDR1 MDHEN and CDR2 SYDVKM come from the germline V gene. The CDR3 loop spans 16 amino acids. V shed 6 bases, J shed 1 base, and the junction held 7 bases outside the gene matches. This chain's CDR3 is CASRVGDRGFQETQYF. The CDR3 DNA follows: TGTGCCAGCAGAGTCGGGGACAGGGGGTTCCAAGAGACCCAGTACTTC.

In this sample, this clonotype turned up a few times. The CDR3 sequence: CASSSQRGGLYNEQFF. The CDR3 nucleotides are TGTGCCAGCAGCTCCCAGCGGGGGGGCCTCTACAATGAGCAGTTCTTC. The chain carries TRBV7-2 and TRBJ2-1; 10 bases agree with TRBD2. From germline, CDR1 is SGHTA and CDR2 FQGNSA. This CDR3 is 16 amino acids long. Trimming cost V 4 bases and J 3 bases; bases outside gene matches: 6. The entire variable domain, with the rest obtained from reference TRBV7-2 and TRBJ2-1, is as follows: GAGVSQSPSNKVTEKGKDVELRCDPISGHTALYWYRQSLGQGLEFLIYFQGNSAPDKSGLPSDRFSAERTGGSVSTLTIQRTQQEDSAVYLCASSSQRGGLYNEQFFGPGTRLTVL.

Only a few counts were recorded for this clonotype. The chain carries TRBV4-3 and TRBJ2-7; D unclear. V was shortened by 0 bases and J by 2 bases, with 11 bases between the two germline ends. CDR1 and CDR2 from the germline V gene are LGHNA and YSLEER. This CDR3 has 15 amino acids. CDR3 protein: CASSQEWSSPYEQYF. CDR3 nucleotide sequence: TGCGCCAGCAGCCAAGAATGGTCCAGTCCCTACGAGCAGTACTTC.